The T cell receptor (beta chain) described here comes from a study of neoadjuvant anti-PD-1 for oral cavity cancer. Study summary: Patients mostly received three to four biweekly nivolumab doses at 3 mg/kg before surgery. Points from the study as a whole: PBMC Gini-index clonality exceeded responders' in non-responders post-nivolumab. Higher pretreatment Treg/Th17 ratios tracked higher pretreatment blood clonality.

Assay: immunoSEQ multiplex PCR; the TCRdb copy retains only in-frame clones and omits some. Of 17,000 or so clones listed, around 60% were seen once; the top ten hold around 3%. From germline, CDR1 is SNHLY and CDR2 FYNNEI. CDR3 length: 14 residues. V was pared by 8 bases and J by 3 bases, with 8 bases of the junction left unmatched. Turning to this clone: Its antigen remains unknown.

The TCR was taken from a person aged 40 to 85 with oral cavity squamous cell carcinoma. Material: PBMCs, obtained before nivolumab (anti-PD-1) treatment. The rearrangement links TRBV2 to TRBJ1-2; 8 bases agree with TRBD1. For the CDR3, the DNA is TGTGCCAGCCGCCGGGACAGGCCCGACTATGGCTACACCTTC. Translating it yields CASRRDRPDYGYTF.